This TCR beta chain was captured in a study of graft-versus-host responses after intestinal transplantation. Overall study: Uniformly, recipients were administered anti-thymocyte globulin induction with subsequent tacrolimus and steroids for approximately three years.

As to this clone: What it binds is not known.

V lost 0 bases and J lost 0, with 7 bases in between. Looked up from germline, CDR1 is SGHRS and CDR2 is YFSETQ. The CDR3 has 14 residues. TCRdb keeps only in-frame clones here, not all; method: immunoSEQ multiplex PCR. This sample has some 120,000 clones; 75% to 95% occur once, and the top ten carry approximately 0.18%. This receptor was taken from a human donor who received an intestinal transplant. The chain employs TRBV5-1 and TRBJ2-7, with D possibly matching TRBD1 (5 bases). The sample in question was unstimulated CD4+ T cells sorted from spleen or lymph node cells, obtained before intestinal transplant. The CDR3 DNA reads as TGCGCCAGCAGCTTGGCAGGGAACTCCTACGAGCAGTACTTC. This gives the protein CASSLAGNSYEQYF.